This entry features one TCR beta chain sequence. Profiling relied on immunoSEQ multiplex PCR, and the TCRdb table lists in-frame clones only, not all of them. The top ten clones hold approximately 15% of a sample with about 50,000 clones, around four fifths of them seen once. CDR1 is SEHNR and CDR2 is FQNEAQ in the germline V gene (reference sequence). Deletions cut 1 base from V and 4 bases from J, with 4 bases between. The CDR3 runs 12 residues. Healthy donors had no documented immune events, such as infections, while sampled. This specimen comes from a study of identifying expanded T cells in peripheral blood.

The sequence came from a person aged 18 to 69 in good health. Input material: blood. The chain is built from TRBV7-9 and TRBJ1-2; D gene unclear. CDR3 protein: CASSLGAYGYTF. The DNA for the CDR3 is TGTGCCAGCAGCTTAGGGGCCTATGGCTACACCTTC.